This T cell receptor beta chain originates from a study of blood T cell repertoires in COVID-19. Study details: T cells, B-cell-depleted T cells, or PBMCs supplied cDNA or gDNA.

With 6 bases clipped from V and 2 bases from J, the junction kept 2 bases outside the gene matches. CDR3 length equals 14 residues. Germline CDR1 reads SGHNT; CDR2 reads YENEEA. Assay used: immunoSEQ multiplex PCR; TCRdb lists only in-frame clones, some missing. The data show about 110,000 clones, with under 90% seen just once and over 35% held by the top ten. J is TRBJ2-1 and V is TRBV11-3; 9 bases align to TRBD2. Material for sequencing was peripheral blood. The source is an older man with acute or convalescent COVID-19. The CDR3 is CASSSSGAYNEQFF. The CDR3 DNA reads as TGTGCCAGCAGTTCTAGCGGGGCCTACAATGAGCAGTTCTTC.